The clone carrying this TCR beta chain was counted between two and nine times. The trim removed 1 base at V and 9 bases at J, leaving 9 bases unmatched. The germline V gene has CDR1 DFQATT and CDR2 SNEGSKA (reference sequence). The CDR3 has 15 amino acids. This sample's time point: patch test 1, 2 weeks after DPC sensitization. Treatment reported: therapeutic diphenylcyclopropenone sensitization with weekly scalp DPC. This sample is drawn from a study of human T cells and chemical hapten exposure. The overall study: Per-sample TCR yield variation was attributed mainly to small pooled library volume differences.

TCRdb called the RACE reads again in MiXCR, with one record for every CDR3 protein. The sample records 70,000 to 100,000 distinct CDR3 sequences, roughly 7.6% being singletons. The V call is TRBV20-1, the J call TRBJ2-5, with TRBD2 matching over 12 bases. Here the sequenced sample was whole blood, taken in connection with sensitization to the hapten diphenylcyclopropenone (DPC). This clonotype was sampled from a woman between 25 and 40 years old with alopecia areata. Some clones in this sample may be carry-over from other donors' samples. The CDR3 loop reads CSARAVGLAGLAQYF. For the CDR3, the DNA is TGCAGTGCTAGAGCCGTCGGACTAGCGGGGCTGGCCCAGTACTTC.